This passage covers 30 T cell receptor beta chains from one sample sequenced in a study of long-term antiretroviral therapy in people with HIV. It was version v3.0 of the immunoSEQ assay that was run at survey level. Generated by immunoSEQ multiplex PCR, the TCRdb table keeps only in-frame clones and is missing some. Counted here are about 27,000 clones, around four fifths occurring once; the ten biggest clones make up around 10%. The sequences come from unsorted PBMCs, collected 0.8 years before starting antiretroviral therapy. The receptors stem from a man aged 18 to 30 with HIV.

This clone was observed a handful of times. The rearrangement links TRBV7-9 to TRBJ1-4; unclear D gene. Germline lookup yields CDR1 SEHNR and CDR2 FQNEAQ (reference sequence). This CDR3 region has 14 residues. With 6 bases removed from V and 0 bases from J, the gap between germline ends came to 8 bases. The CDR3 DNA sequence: TGTGCCAGCAGTCGCCAGACAACTAATGAAAAACTGTTTTTT. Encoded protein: CASSRQTTNEKLFF.

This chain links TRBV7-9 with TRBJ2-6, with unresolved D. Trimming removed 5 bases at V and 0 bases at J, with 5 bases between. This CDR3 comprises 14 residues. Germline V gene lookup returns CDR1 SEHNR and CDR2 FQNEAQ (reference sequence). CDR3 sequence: CASSLNSGANVLTF. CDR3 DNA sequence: TGTGCCAGCAGCCTCAACTCTGGGGCCAACGTCCTGACTTTC.

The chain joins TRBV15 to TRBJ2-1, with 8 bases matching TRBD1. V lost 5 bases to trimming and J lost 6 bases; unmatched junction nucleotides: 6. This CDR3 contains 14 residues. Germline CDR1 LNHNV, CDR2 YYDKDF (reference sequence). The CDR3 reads CATSGRTGINEQFF. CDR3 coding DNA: TGTGCCACCAGCGGCCGGACAGGGATCAATGAGCAGTTCTTC.

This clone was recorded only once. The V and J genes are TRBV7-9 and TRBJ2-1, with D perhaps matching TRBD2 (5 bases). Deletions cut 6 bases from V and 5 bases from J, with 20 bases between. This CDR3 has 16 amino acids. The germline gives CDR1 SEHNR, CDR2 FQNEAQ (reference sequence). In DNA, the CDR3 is TGTGCCAGCAGGCATGGACTGTCGCGACCAGACAATGAGCAGTTCTTC. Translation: CASRHGLSRPDNEQFF.

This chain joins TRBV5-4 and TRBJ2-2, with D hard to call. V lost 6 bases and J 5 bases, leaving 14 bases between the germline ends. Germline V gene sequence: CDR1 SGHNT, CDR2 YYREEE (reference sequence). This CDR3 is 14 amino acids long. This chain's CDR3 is CASTNPSGTGELFF. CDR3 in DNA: TGTGCCAGCACCAACCCCTCCGGGACCGGGGAGCTGTTTTTT.

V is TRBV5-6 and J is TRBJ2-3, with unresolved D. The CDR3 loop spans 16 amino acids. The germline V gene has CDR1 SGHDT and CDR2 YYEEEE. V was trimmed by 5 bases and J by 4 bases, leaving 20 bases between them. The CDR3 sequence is CASSIRLGGVADTQYF. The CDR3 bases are TGTGCCAGCAGTATTCGTCTCGGTGGGGTGGCAGATACGCAGTATTTT.

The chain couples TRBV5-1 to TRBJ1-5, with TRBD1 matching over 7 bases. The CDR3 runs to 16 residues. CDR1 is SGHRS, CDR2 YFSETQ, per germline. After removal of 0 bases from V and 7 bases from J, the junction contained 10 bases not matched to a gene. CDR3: CASSLGDRAAGQPQHF. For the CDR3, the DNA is TGCGCCAGCAGCTTGGGCGACAGGGCCGCGGGGCAGCCCCAGCATTTT. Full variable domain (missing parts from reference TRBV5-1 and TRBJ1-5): KAGVTQTPRYLIKTRGQQVTLSCSPISGHRSVSWYQQTPGQGLQFLFEYFSETQRNKGNFPGRFSGRQFSNSRSEMNVSTLELGDSALYLCASSLGDRAAGQPQHFGDGTRLSIL.

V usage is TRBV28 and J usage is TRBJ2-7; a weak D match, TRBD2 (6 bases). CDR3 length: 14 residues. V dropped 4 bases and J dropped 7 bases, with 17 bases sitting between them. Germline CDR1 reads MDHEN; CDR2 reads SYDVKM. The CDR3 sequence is CASSSPRLDREQYF. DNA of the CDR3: TGTGCCAGCAGTTCGCCAAGACTAGATCGGGAGCAGTACTTC.

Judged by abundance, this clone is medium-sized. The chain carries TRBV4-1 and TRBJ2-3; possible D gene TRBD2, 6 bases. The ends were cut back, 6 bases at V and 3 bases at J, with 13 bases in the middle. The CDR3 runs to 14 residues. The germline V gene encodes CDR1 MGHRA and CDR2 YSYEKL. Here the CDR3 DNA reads TGCGCCAGCAGTTTTTCCGGGGGTACAGATACGCAGTATTTT. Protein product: CASSFSGGTDTQYF.

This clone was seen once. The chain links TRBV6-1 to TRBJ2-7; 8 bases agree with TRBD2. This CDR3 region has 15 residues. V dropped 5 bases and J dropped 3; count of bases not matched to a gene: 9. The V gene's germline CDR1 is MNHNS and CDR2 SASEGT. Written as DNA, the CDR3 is TGTGCCAGCAGTCCCCAGCGGGAGAAGGACTACGAGCAGTACTTC. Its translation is CASSPQREKDYEQYF.

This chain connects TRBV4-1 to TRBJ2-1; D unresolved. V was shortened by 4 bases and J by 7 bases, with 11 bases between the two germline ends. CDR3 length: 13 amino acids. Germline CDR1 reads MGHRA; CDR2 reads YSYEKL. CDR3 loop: CASSLQAGNEQFF. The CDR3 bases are TGCGCCAGCAGCCTCCAGGCTGGGAATGAGCAGTTCTTC.

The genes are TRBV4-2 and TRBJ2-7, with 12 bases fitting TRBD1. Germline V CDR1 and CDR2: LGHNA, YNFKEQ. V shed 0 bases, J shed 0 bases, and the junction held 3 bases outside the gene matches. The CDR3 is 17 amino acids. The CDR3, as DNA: TGTGCCAGCAGCCAAGATGGGGGACAGGGGGCCTCCTACGAGCAGTACTTC. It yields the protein CASSQDGGQGASYEQYF.

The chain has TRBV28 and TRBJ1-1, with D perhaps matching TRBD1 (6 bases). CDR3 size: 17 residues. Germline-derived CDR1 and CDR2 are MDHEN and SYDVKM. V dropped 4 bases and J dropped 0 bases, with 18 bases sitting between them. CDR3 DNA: TGTGCCAGCAGTTCCCGGGCCGGGACACACATGAACACTGAAGCTTTCTTT. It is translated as CASSSRAGTHMNTEAFF.

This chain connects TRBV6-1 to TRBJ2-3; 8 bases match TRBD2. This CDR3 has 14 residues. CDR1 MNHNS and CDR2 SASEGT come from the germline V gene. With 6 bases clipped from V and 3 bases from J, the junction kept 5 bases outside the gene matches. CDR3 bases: TGTGCCAGCAGGACGGGGGGGATGACAGATACGCAGTATTTT. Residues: CASRTGGMTDTQYF.

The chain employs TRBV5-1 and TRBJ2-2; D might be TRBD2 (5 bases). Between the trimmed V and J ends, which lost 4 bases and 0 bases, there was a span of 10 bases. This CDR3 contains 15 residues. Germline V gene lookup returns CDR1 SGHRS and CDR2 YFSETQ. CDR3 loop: CASSAGLSNTGELFF. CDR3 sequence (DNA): TGCGCCAGCAGCGCAGGACTCTCGAACACCGGGGAGCTGTTTTTT.

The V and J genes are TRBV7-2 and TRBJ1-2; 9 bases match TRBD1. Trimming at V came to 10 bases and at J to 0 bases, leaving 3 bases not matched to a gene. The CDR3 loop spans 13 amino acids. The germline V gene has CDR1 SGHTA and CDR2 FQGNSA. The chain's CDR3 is CATGQGANYGYTF. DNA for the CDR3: TGTGCCACGGGACAGGGAGCTAACTATGGCTACACCTTC.

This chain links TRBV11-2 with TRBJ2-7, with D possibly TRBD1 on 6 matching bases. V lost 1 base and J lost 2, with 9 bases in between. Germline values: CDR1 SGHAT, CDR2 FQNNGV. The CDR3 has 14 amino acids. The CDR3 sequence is CASSLARGPYEQYF. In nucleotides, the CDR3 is TGTGCCAGCAGCTTAGCCAGGGGTCCCTACGAGCAGTACTTC. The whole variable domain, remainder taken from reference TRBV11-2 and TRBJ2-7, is EAGVAQSPRYKIIEKRQSVAFWCNPISGHATLYWYQQILGQGPKLLIQFQNNGVVDDSQLPKDRFSAERLKGVDSTLKIQPAKLEDSAVYLCASSLARGPYEQYFGPGTRLTVT.

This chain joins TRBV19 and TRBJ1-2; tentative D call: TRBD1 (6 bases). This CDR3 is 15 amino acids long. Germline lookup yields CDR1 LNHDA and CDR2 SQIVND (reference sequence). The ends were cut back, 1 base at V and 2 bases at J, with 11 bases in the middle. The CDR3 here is CASSIVAGANYGYTF. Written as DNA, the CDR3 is TGTGCCAGTAGTATAGTAGCAGGGGCGAACTATGGCTACACCTTC.

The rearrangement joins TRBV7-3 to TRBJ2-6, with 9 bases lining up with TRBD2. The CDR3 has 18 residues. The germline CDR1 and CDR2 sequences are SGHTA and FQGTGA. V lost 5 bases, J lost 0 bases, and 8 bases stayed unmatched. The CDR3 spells CASSPAGGPLSGANVLTF. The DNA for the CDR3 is TGTGCCAGCAGCCCTGCGGGGGGGCCACTCTCTGGGGCCAACGTCCTGACTTTC.

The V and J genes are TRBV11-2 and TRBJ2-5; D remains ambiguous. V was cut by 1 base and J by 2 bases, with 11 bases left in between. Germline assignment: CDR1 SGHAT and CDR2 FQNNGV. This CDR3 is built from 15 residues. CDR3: CASSLGTAEQETQYF. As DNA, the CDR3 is TGTGCCAGCAGCTTAGGTACGGCAGAGCAAGAGACCCAGTACTTC.

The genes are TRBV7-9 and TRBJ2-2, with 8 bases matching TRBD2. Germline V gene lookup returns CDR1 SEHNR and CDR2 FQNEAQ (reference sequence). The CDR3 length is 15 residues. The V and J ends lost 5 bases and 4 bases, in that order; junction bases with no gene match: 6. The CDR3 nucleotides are TGTGCCAGCAGCCCGCGGGGGGCTGGCACCGGGGAGCTGTTTTTT. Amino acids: CASSPRGAGTGELFF.

DNA of the CDR3: TGTGCCAGCAGCTCCCAGCCGGGCGAGCAGTACTTC. Encoded protein: CASSSQPGEQYF. The chain combines TRBV9 with TRBJ2-7; D is unclear. In germline, CDR1 is SGDLS, CDR2 YYNGEE. Trimming took 4 bases from V and 6 from J, leaving 11 bases between them. The CDR3 covers 12 residues.

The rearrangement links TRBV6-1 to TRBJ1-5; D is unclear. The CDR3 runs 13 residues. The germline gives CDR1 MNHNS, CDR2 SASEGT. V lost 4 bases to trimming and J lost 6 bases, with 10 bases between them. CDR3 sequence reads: CASSGQAAQPQHF. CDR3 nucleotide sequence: TGTGCCAGCAGTGGTCAGGCGGCTCAGCCCCAGCATTTT.

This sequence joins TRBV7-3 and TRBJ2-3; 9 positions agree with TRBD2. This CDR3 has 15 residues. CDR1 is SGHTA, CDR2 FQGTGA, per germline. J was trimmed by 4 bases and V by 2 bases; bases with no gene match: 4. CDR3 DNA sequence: TGTGCCAGCAGCTTAGGCGGGAGGGCGGCAGATACGCAGTATTTT. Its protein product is CASSLGGRAADTQYF.

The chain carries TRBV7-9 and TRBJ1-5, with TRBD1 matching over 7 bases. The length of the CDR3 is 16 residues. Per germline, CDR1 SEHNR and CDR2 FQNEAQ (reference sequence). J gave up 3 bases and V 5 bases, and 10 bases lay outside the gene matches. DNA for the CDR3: TGTGCCAGCAGCCGCAACAGGGGTAAGAACAATCAGCCCCAGCATTTT. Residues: CASSRNRGKNNQPQHF.

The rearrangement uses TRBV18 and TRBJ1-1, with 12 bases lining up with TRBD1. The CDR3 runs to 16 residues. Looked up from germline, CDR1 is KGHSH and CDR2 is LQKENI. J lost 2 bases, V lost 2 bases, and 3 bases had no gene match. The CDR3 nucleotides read TGTGCCAGCTCACCAGGGACAGGGGGCCTCAACACTGAAGCTTTCTTT. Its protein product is CASSPGTGGLNTEAFF. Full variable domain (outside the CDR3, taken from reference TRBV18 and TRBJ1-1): NAGVMQNPRHLVRRRGQEARLRCSPMKGHSHVYWYRQLPEEGLKFMVYLQKENIIDESGMPKERFSAEFPKEGPSILRIQQVVRGDSAAYFCASSPGTGGLNTEAFFGQGTRLTVV.

CDR3 protein: CASSLNLAGELFF. The CDR3 nucleotides read TGTGCCAGCAGCTTAAACCTGGCCGGGGAGCTGTTTTTT. This chain uses TRBV11-3 with TRBJ2-2; D gene unclear. The germline V gene encodes CDR1 SGHNT and CDR2 YENEEA. V gave up 2 bases and J gave up 6 bases, with 7 bases separating them. The CDR3 runs 13 residues.

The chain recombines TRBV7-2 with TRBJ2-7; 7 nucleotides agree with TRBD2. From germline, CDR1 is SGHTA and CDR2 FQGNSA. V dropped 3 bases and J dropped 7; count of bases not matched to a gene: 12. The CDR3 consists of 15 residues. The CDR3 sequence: CASSFDPGGRKEQYF. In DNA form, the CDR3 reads TGTGCCAGCAGCTTCGACCCGGGAGGCCGGAAAGAGCAGTACTTC.

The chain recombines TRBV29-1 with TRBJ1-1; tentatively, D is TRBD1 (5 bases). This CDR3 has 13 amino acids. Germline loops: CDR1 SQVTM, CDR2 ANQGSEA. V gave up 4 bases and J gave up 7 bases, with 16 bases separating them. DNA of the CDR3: TGCAGCGTTGCTCAGACAATAAGGGGTGAAGCTTTCTTT. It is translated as CSVAQTIRGEAFF.

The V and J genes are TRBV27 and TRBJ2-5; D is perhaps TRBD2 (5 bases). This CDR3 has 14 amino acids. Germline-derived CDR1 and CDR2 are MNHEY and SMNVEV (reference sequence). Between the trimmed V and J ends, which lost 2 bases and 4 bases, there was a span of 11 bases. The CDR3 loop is CASSLGPGRETQYF. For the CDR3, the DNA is TGTGCCAGCAGTTTAGGACCGGGAAGAGAGACCCAGTACTTC.